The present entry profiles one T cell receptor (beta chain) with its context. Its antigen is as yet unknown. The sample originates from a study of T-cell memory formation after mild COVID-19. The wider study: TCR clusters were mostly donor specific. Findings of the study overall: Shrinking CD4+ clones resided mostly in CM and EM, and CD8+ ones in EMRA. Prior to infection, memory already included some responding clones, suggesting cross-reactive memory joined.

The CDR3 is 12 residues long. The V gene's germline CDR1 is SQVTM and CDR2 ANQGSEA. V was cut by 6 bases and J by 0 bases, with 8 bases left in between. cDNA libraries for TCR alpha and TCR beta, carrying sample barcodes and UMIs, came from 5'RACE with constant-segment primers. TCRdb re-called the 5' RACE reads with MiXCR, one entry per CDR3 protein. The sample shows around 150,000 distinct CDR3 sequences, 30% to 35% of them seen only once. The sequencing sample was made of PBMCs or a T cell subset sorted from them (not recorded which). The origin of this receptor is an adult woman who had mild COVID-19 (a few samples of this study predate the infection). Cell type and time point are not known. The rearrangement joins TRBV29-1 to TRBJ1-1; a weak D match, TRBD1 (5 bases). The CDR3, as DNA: TGCAGCGTCGGGGGTATGAACACTGAAGCTTTCTTT. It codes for CSVGGMNTEAFF.